Listed here are 4 T cell receptor beta chains from one sample, sequenced in a study of cytomegalovirus exposure and HLA in healthy donors. Primers included in the PCR were 60 Vbeta and 13 Jbeta primers. TCRdb's copy holds only in-frame clones and misses some; the assay was immunoSEQ multiplex PCR. The listing contains 100,000 to 150,000 clones. The sequencing sample was made of PBMCs. The receptors originated from a woman aged 40 to 50 in good health and CMV-seropositive.

The genes are TRBV7-6 and TRBJ1-5; possibly TRBD1 for D (6 bases). Germline CDR1 and CDR2: SGHVS and FNYEAQ. CDR3 length equals 18 residues. Trimming pared 4 bases from V and 2 bases from J, leaving 21 bases between. The CDR3 sequence is CASSYRGSKGDGNQPQHF. DNA of the CDR3: TGTGCCAGCAGCTATCGAGGGTCCAAGGGGGATGGCAATCAGCCCCAGCATTTT.

The V gene is TRBV27, the J gene TRBJ2-2; no clear D. Germline V CDR1 and CDR2: MNHEY, SMNVEV (reference sequence). Trimming shortened V by 7 bases and J by 7 bases, and 19 bases separated the two germline ends. There are 15 residues in the CDR3. In DNA form, the CDR3 reads TGTGCCAGCACTAATTCGTTGGTCCCCGTCGGGGAGCTGTTTTTT. Protein product: CASTNSLVPVGELFF.

The rearrangement links TRBV6-4 to TRBJ2-1; 9 bases match TRBD2. Germline assignment: CDR1 MRHNA and CDR2 SNTAGT. The length of the CDR3 is 17 residues. V lost 0 bases to trimming and J lost 10 bases; unmatched junction nucleotides: 13. CDR3 residues: CASSDSRRHSGRQEQFF. The CDR3 DNA reads as TGTGCCAGCAGTGACTCGCGGCGGCATAGCGGGAGACAAGAGCAGTTCTTC.

V is TRBV5-6 and J is TRBJ2-1; D is possibly TRBD2 (5 bases). V was clipped by 2 bases and J by 2 bases, with 11 bases between them. Germline V gene data show CDR1 as SGHDT and CDR2 as YYEEEE. This CDR3 comprises 15 residues. CDR3 sequence reads: CASSFWRVTYNEQFF. As DNA, the CDR3 is TGTGCCAGCAGCTTTTGGCGGGTTACCTACAATGAGCAGTTCTTC.